One sample yielded the 30 T cell receptor beta chains listed below, sequenced in a study of blood T cell repertoires in COVID-19. The data were produced by immunoSEQ multiplex PCR, yet TCRdb's version contains in-frame clones alone and is incomplete. This table holds some 120,000 clones, over 75% found once. The material sequenced was peripheral blood. The receptors shown here come from a man older than 75 with active or convalescent COVID-19.

The rearrangement joins TRBV3-1 (or the pseudogene TRBV3-2) to TRBJ2-7; TRBD2 matches at 15 bases. Trimming at V came to 4 bases and at J to 4 bases, leaving 2 bases not matched to a gene. The CDR3 is made up of 15 amino acids. Germline V gene data show CDR1 as LGHDT and CDR2 as YNNKEL (reference sequence). CDR3 loop: CASSPGTSGGYEQYF. The DNA for the CDR3 is TGTGCCAGCAGCCCTGGGACTAGCGGGGGGTACGAGCAGTACTTC.

This clone was seen more than once but under ten times. The chain is built from TRBV20-1 and TRBJ2-7, with 10 bases aligning to TRBD2. CDR1 DFQATT and CDR2 SNEGSKA come from the germline V gene (reference sequence). CDR3 length equals 14 residues. The V and J ends lost 3 bases and 6 bases, in that order; junction bases with no gene match: 8. The CDR3 sequence: CSASQGLAITEQYF. The CDR3 coding sequence is TGCAGTGCTAGTCAGGGACTAGCGATTACCGAGCAGTACTTC.

This chain joins TRBV27 and TRBJ1-1, with a possible D match to TRBD1 (6 bases). Germline V lookup: CDR1 MNHEY, CDR2 SMNVEV (reference sequence). CDR3 length equals 13 residues. Trimming removed 5 bases at V and 4 bases at J, with 11 bases between. CDR3 loop: CASSPRTATEAFF. DNA of the CDR3: TGTGCCAGCAGTCCTCGGACAGCCACTGAAGCTTTCTTT.

The genes are TRBV2 and TRBJ1-5, with 7 nucleotides matching TRBD1. The CDR3 covers 16 residues. Germline V lookup: CDR1 SNHLY, CDR2 FYNNEI. The ends lost 3 bases at V and 4 bases at J; junction bases unmatched: 9. The CDR3 DNA reads TGTGCCAGCAGTGATAGCCGGGACAGAGGTAATCAGCCCCAGCATTTT. Translated, it gives CASSDSRDRGNQPQHF.

This rearrangement joins TRBV10-3 to TRBJ1-3; 9 nucleotides line up with TRBD1. The CDR3 covers 13 residues. Germline trimming cut 11 bases from V and 6 bases from J; bases unmatched to any gene: 8. Germline CDR1 reads ENHRY; CDR2 reads SYGVKD. The CDR3 is CASGQGSENTIYF. CDR3 sequence (DNA): TGTGCCTCCGGACAGGGGAGCGAAAACACCATATATTTT.

The chain carries TRBV25-1 and TRBJ1-3; D perhaps matches TRBD1 (6 bases). V lost 6 bases, J lost 0 bases, and 21 bases lay in between. Germline values: CDR1 MGHDK, CDR2 SYGVNS. The CDR3 is 18 amino acids. CDR3 sequence reads: CASSGGVTGHSSGNTIYF. CDR3 DNA: TGTGCCAGCAGCGGGGGGGTTACAGGGCACAGCTCTGGAAACACCATATATTTT.

This rearrangement joins TRBV24-1 to TRBJ2-5; 11 bases align to TRBD1. Germline CDR1 is KGHDR and CDR2 is SFDVKD. The CDR3 totals 16 residues. Trimming cost V 1 base and J 7 bases; bases outside gene matches: 7. The CDR3, as DNA: TGTGCCACCAGTGATTTTGCGGGACAGGGGGTTGTGACCCAGTACTTC. It specifies CATSDFAGQGVVTQYF.

V and J are TRBV3-1 (or the pseudogene TRBV3-2) and TRBJ2-3; tentatively, D is TRBD2 (5 bases). The CDR3 covers 12 residues. CDR1 and CDR2 from the germline V gene are LGHDT and YNNKEL (reference sequence). V lost 1 base and J lost 13, with 12 bases in between. The DNA for the CDR3 is TGTGCCAGCAGCCAAGGGACTTACCGCGAGTATTTT. Amino acids: CASSQGTYREYF.

This chain's CDR3 is CASSLEGATDTQYF. CDR3 nucleotides: TGTGCCAGCAGCTTAGAGGGGGCTACAGATACGCAGTATTTT. This sequence joins TRBV7-8 and TRBJ2-3, with TRBD1 matching over 7 bases. V lost 1 base, J lost 3 bases, and 1 base stayed unmatched. Germline V gene lookup returns CDR1 SGHVS and CDR2 FQNEAQ. This CDR3 comprises 14 residues.

This chain's CDR3 is CASSPRGGVNTGELFF. Here the CDR3 DNA reads TGTGCCAGCAGCCCGCGAGGGGGCGTTAACACCGGGGAGCTGTTTTTT. The rearrangement uses TRBV7-2 and TRBJ2-2; 7 nucleotides agree with TRBD1. The CDR3 length is 16 residues. Trimming cost V 5 bases and J 2 bases; bases outside gene matches: 8. Germline V gene lookup returns CDR1 SGHTA and CDR2 FQGNSA.

The chain has TRBV4-1 and TRBJ1-4; 8 bases are a match to TRBD1. The CDR3 spans 18 residues. Germline V gene data show CDR1 as MGHRA and CDR2 as YSYEKL. V gave up 4 bases and J gave up 9 bases; unmatched junction bases: 19. CDR3 amino acids: CASSLPRGPWGQDKKLFF. The DNA of the CDR3 is TGCGCCAGCAGCCTACCGAGGGGGCCTTGGGGACAGGACAAAAAACTGTTTTTT.

The rearrangement uses TRBV5-1 and TRBJ2-5; D may be TRBD2 (5 bases). Germline loops: CDR1 SGHRS, CDR2 YFSETQ. The V and J ends lost 3 bases and 5 bases respectively, with 14 bases between them. The CDR3 length is 14 residues. CDR3 sequence (DNA): TGCGCCAGCAGCTCGTCCCGGGGAAGGGAGACCCAGTACTTC. Translated, it gives CASSSSRGRETQYF.

This rearrangement joins TRBV4-2 to TRBJ1-1; 10 bases are shared with TRBD1. After removal of 0 bases from V and 3 bases from J, the junction contained 10 bases not matched to a gene. Looked up from germline, CDR1 is LGHNA and CDR2 is YNFKEQ. This CDR3 spans 18 amino acids. The DNA of the CDR3 is TGTGCCAGCAGCCAAGAGACAGGGGGCGCGGGGGCCTACACTGAAGCTTTCTTT. Its protein is CASSQETGGAGAYTEAFF.

The chain uses TRBV5-4 and TRBJ2-7; TRBD2 agrees at 11 bases. V trimming: 4 bases; J trimming: 3 bases; junction bases outside the gene matches: 3. The CDR3 is 14 amino acids. Looked up from germline, CDR1 is SGHNT and CDR2 is YYREEE (reference sequence). The CDR3 is CASSGTSGSYEQYF. The CDR3 region has the DNA TGTGCCAGCAGCGGAACTAGCGGGAGCTACGAGCAGTACTTC.

This sequence joins TRBV19 and TRBJ2-1; 9 positions match TRBD1. Germline assignment: CDR1 LNHDA and CDR2 SQIVND (reference sequence). V lost 6 bases, J lost 6 bases, and 12 bases stayed unmatched. The CDR3 is made up of 16 amino acids. The CDR3 loop is CASRRDYRGRGNEQFF. The CDR3 DNA follows: TGTGCCAGTAGAAGAGACTACAGGGGGCGCGGCAATGAGCAGTTCTTC.

The rearrangement links TRBV5-1 to TRBJ2-1; TRBD2 agrees at 15 bases. Unmatched junction bases numbered 4, after V lost 2 bases and J lost 7 bases. Germline V lookup: CDR1 SGHRS, CDR2 YFSETQ. This CDR3 is 16 amino acids long. The CDR3 reads CASSFRTSGRGNEQFF. The CDR3 bases are TGCGCCAGCAGCTTCCGGACTAGCGGGAGGGGAAATGAGCAGTTCTTC.

This sequence joins TRBV4-1 and TRBJ2-3; 11 bases are shared with TRBD2. The CDR3 has 16 residues. Trimming cost V 4 bases and J 5 bases; bases outside gene matches: 8. Germline CDR1 MGHRA, CDR2 YSYEKL. CDR3 residues: CASSLTSGGTGDTQYF. CDR3 nucleotide sequence: TGCGCCAGCAGCCTAACTAGCGGGGGCACAGGAGATACGCAGTATTTT.

This chain links TRBV2 with TRBJ1-2; 9 bases map to TRBD1. The trim removed 0 bases at V and 5 bases at J, leaving 4 bases unmatched. Per germline, CDR1 SNHLY and CDR2 FYNNEI. The CDR3 has 15 residues. In DNA form, the CDR3 reads TGTGCCAGCAGTGAAGCGTTGACAGGGGGGTATGGCTACACCTTC. Its protein is CASSEALTGGYGYTF.

Only one count was recorded for this clone. V is TRBV9 and J is TRBJ2-5; 12 positions agree with TRBD2. The CDR3 has 15 residues. The germline V gene encodes CDR1 SGDLS and CDR2 YYNGEE. V gave up 7 bases and J gave up 4 bases; unmatched junction bases: 8. CDR3 amino acids: CASQTSGSIAETQYF. In DNA, the CDR3 is TGTGCCAGCCAGACTAGCGGGAGCATAGCAGAGACCCAGTACTTC.

The gene calls are TRBV5-6 and TRBJ2-6; possibly TRBD2 for D (7 bases). This CDR3 region has 18 residues. Germline CDR1 and CDR2: SGHDT and YYEEEE. V lost 6 bases and J 4 bases, leaving 23 bases between the germline ends. This CDR3 is CASTSPRAGAKGANVLTF. The CDR3 DNA sequence: TGTGCCAGCACTTCTCCCCGGGCGGGGGCGAAAGGGGCCAACGTCCTGACTTTC.

The CDR3 DNA reads as TGTGCCAGCAGCTGGGACAGGGAAGAGACCCAGTACTTC. Protein: CASSWDREETQYF. The chain links TRBV7-3 to TRBJ2-5; 9 bases line up with TRBD1. In germline, CDR1 is SGHTA, CDR2 FQGTGA. V dropped 4 bases and J dropped 3; count of bases not matched to a gene: 0. The CDR3 is 13 amino acids.

In its sample, this clone was seen once. V gene TRBV11-2 combines with J gene TRBJ2-5, with 7 bases that match TRBD2. V was pared by 2 bases and J by 2 bases, with 5 bases of the junction left unmatched. CDR3 size: 15 residues. Germline assignment: CDR1 SGHAT and CDR2 FQNNGV. This CDR3 is CASSLRGVWQETQYF. For the CDR3, the DNA is TGTGCCAGCAGCTTACGGGGGGTTTGGCAAGAGACCCAGTACTTC.

The DNA for the CDR3 is TGTGCCATCAGTGAGGGACTAGCGGGAGTTGGTGAGCAGTACTTC. This gives the protein CAISEGLAGVGEQYF. The rearrangement joins TRBV10-3 to TRBJ2-7; 13 bases agree with TRBD2. V was pared by 2 bases and J by 7 bases, with 5 bases of the junction left unmatched. The CDR3 is made up of 15 amino acids. Germline V gene lookup returns CDR1 ENHRY and CDR2 SYGVKD.

The chain is built from TRBV5-1 and TRBJ1-1; D is unclear. Germline V gene data show CDR1 as SGHRS and CDR2 as YFSETQ. V lost 0 bases, J lost 3 bases, and 6 bases lay in between. The CDR3 runs 13 residues. The CDR3 reads CASSLGPDTEAFF. CDR3 DNA sequence: TGCGCCAGCAGCTTGGGTCCTGACACTGAAGCTTTCTTT.

The genes are TRBV6-2 or TRBV6-3 and TRBJ1-5; TRBD1 aligns across 7 bases. This CDR3 is built from 14 residues. The germline CDR1 and CDR2 sequences are MNHEY and SVGEGT. Trimming at V came to 2 bases and at J to 2 bases, leaving 0 bases not matched to a gene. CDR3 sequence (DNA): TGTGCCAGCAGTTACGGGACAGGCAATCAGCCCCAGCATTTT. Translated, it gives CASSYGTGNQPQHF.

The chain links TRBV12-3 or TRBV12-4 to TRBJ2-7, with a weak D call TRBD2 (5 bases). The CDR3 has 11 amino acids. Trimming took off 6 bases at V and 4 bases at J, with 7 bases between the two ends. The CDR3 DNA reads as TGTGCCAGCAGCCGACTATACGAGCAGTACTTC. Its translation is CASSRLYEQYF.

V gene TRBV9 combines with J gene TRBJ1-3; D gene unclear. CDR1 and CDR2 (germline): SGDLS, YYNGEE. There are 15 residues in the CDR3. Trimming cost V 0 bases and J 0 bases, with 7 bases left between them. The DNA for the CDR3 is TGTGCCAGCAGCGTAGCGCCAGGCTCTGGAAACACCATATATTTT. Translation: CASSVAPGSGNTIYF.

V and J are TRBV6-5 and TRBJ2-3; 9 bases map to TRBD1. CDR3 length equals 15 residues. Per the germline V gene, CDR1 is MNHEY and CDR2 is SVGAGI. The junction had 6 bases not matched to a gene; V was cut back by 7 bases and J by 1 base. The CDR3 loop is CASTRGDRGTDTQYF. CDR3 sequence (DNA): TGTGCCAGCACCCGGGGGGACAGGGGCACAGATACGCAGTATTTT.

The chain recombines TRBV6-5 with TRBJ2-7; D is perhaps TRBD1 (5 bases). V lost 2 bases to trimming and J lost 5 bases, with 13 bases between them. The CDR3 is made up of 14 amino acids. Germline-derived CDR1 and CDR2 are MNHEY and SVGAGI. CDR3 residues: CASSYDRAGHEQYF. Written as DNA, the CDR3 is TGTGCCAGCAGTTACGATCGGGCAGGGCACGAGCAGTACTTC.

The chain is built from TRBV6-5 and TRBJ2-3, with D possibly matching TRBD2 (5 bases). Per germline, CDR1 MNHEY and CDR2 SVGAGI. The CDR3 runs 15 residues. Trimming stripped 4 bases from V and 1 base from J, with 12 bases between. The CDR3 DNA sequence: TGTGCCAGCAGTTCCCGGCGGGCACGCACAGATACGCAGTATTTT. It is translated as CASSSRRARTDTQYF.